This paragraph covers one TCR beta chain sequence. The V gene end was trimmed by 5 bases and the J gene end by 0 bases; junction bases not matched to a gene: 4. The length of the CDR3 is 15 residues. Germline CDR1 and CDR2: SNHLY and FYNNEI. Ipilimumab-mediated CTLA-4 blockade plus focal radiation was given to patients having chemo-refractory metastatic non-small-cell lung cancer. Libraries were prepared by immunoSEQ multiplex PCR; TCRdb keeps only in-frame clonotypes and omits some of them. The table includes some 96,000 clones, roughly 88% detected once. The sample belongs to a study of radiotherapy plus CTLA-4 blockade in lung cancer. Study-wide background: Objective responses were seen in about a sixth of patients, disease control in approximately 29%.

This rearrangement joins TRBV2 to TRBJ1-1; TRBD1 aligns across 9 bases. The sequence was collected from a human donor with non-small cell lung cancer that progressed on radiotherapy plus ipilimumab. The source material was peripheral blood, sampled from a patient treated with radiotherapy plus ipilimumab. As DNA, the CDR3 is TGTGCCAGCAGTTCCGGACAGGGGATGAACACTGAAGCTTTCTTT. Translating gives CASSSGQGMNTEAFF.